This TCR beta chain is from a study of blood T cell repertoires in COVID-19. Study overall: The United States, Italy and Spain were the sources of the acute and convalescent COVID-19 samples. In each case, the material was cDNA or gDNA derived from T cells, B-cell-depleted T cells, or PBMCs.

Authors' data handling: Counts of nucleated cells, estimated from reference gene primer amplification, were obtained. Profiling relied on immunoSEQ multiplex PCR, and the TCRdb table lists in-frame clones only, not all of them. Clone size and V and J calls were adopted from that table, with D and trimming inferred from the DNA. The table lists more than 35,000 clones, over 75% of them singletons. V lost 4 bases to trimming and J lost 1 base; unmatched junction nucleotides: 5. The CDR3 runs 14 residues. Germline V gene data show CDR1 as SGHTS and CDR2 as YDEGEE. The chain couples TRBV5-8 to TRBJ2-7; 7 bases align to TRBD1. The TCR was taken from a human donor in a cohort sampled during active COVID-19. The source material was peripheral blood. In nucleotides, the CDR3 is TGTGCCAGCAGCGGGACAGTTCTGTCCTACGAGCAGTACTTC. This translates into CASSGTVLSYEQYF.